Presented here are 26 T cell receptor beta chains from one specimen sequenced in a study of blood T cell repertoires in COVID-19. Profiling relied on immunoSEQ multiplex PCR, and the TCRdb table lists in-frame clones only, not all of them. The profile shows 230,000 or so clones, 80% to 90% of them singletons. The sequenced sample was PBMCs or T cells enriched from blood (not recorded which). Receptors were obtained from a woman aged 50 to 65 who had been exposed to COVID-19.

The chain employs TRBV9 and TRBJ1-2; D is unresolved. Germline CDR1 and CDR2: SGDLS and YYNGEE. With 4 bases removed from V and 8 bases from J, the gap between germline ends came to 27 bases. CDR3 length equals 17 residues. DNA of the CDR3: TGTGCCAGCAGCTTCGACCCGGTGATGAGGCGCCCATCGGGCTACACCTTC. Translated, it gives CASSFDPVMRRPSGYTF.

The chain recombines TRBV29-1 with TRBJ1-1; 10 bases align to TRBD1. From germline, CDR1 is SQVTM and CDR2 ANQGSEA. The CDR3 sequence is 12 residues long. V lost 5 bases, J lost 8 bases, and 5 bases stayed unmatched. The CDR3 reads CSVLDRGREAFF. CDR3 DNA: TGCAGCGTTCTGGACAGGGGGAGGGAAGCTTTCTTT.

The rearrangement links TRBV12-3 or TRBV12-4 to TRBJ2-2; no clear D gene. CDR3 length: 13 amino acids. V lost 6 bases to trimming and J lost 6 bases, with 11 bases between them. The CDR3 reads CASSRREAGELFF. CDR3 sequence (DNA): TGTGCCAGCAGCCGTAGAGAGGCCGGGGAGCTGTTTTTT.

This sequence joins TRBV6-5 and TRBJ2-7; 8 bases are a match to TRBD2. The ends lost 5 bases at V and 3 bases at J; junction bases unmatched: 3. There are 13 residues in the CDR3. CDR1 MNHEY and CDR2 SVGAGI come from the germline V gene. CDR3 region: CASSPREGYEQYF. CDR3 DNA: TGTGCCAGCAGTCCCCGGGAGGGCTACGAGCAGTACTTC.

This clone was picked up many times. The V call is TRBV4-1, the J call TRBJ2-3; D ambiguous. CDR3 length: 16 amino acids. Germline values: CDR1 MGHRA, CDR2 YSYEKL. V dropped 1 base and J dropped 2 bases, with 13 bases sitting between them. The chain's CDR3 is CASSQVNMGFTDTQYF. DNA for the CDR3: TGCGCCAGCAGCCAAGTCAATATGGGCTTCACAGATACGCAGTATTTT.

This clone was seen a handful of times. The chain links TRBV5-6 to TRBJ2-7, with a tentative D call TRBD1 (5 bases). This CDR3 comprises 16 residues. The germline V gene has CDR1 SGHDT and CDR2 YYEEEE. V was shortened by 1 base and J by 1 base, with 15 bases between the two germline ends. This chain's CDR3 is CASSLFEQATSYEQYF. CDR3 nucleotide sequence: TGTGCCAGCAGCTTGTTCGAACAGGCCACGTCCTACGAGCAGTACTTC.

The chain has TRBV6-5 and TRBJ1-6; 11 bases line up with TRBD1. Trimming took 9 bases from V and 7 from J; bases not matched to a gene: 2. This CDR3 is 13 amino acids long. Looked up from germline, CDR1 is MNHEY and CDR2 is SVGAGI. The CDR3 DNA reads as TGTGCCAGAGGGGACAGGGGGAATTCACCCCTCCACTTT. It encodes CARGDRGNSPLHF.

This chain joins TRBV21-1 and TRBJ2-1; the D call TRBD2 from the table was never checked on the DNA. TRBV21-1 is a pseudogene. The CDR3 runs 12 residues. The CDR3 region is CASSKGGSEQFF. The CDR3 bases are TGTGCCAGCAGCAAAGGAGGGTCTGAGCAGTTCTTC.

The V gene is TRBV18, the J gene TRBJ1-3, with 11 bases matching TRBD1. The germline gives CDR1 KGHSH, CDR2 LQKENI. The CDR3 totals 17 residues. V lost 0 bases and J lost 1; bases outside the gene matches: 2. CDR3 sequence: CASSPPGTGGSGNTIYF. CDR3 DNA sequence: TGTGCCAGCTCACCACCCGGGACAGGGGGATCTGGAAACACCATATATTTT.

The rearrangement joins TRBV12-3 or TRBV12-4 to TRBJ1-2; perhaps TRBD1 as D (6 bases). The CDR3 runs 13 residues. Trimming removed 0 bases from V and 5 bases from J, with 7 bases in between. CDR3 in DNA: TGTGCCAGCAGTTTAGCAGGGGGATATGGCTACACCTTC. This translates into CASSLAGGYGYTF.

The chain is built from TRBV28 and TRBJ1-2; D may be TRBD1 (5 bases). The CDR3 is 14 residues long. The V end was cut by 5 bases, the J end by 7 bases, with 17 bases between. Germline V gives CDR1 MDHEN, CDR2 SYDVKM. The CDR3 DNA reads as TGTGCCAGCAGTGGTCACCGGGACTACGGTGGCTACACCTTC. It encodes CASSGHRDYGGYTF.

The CDR3 sequence is CASNRDGGIQYF. The CDR3 bases are TGTGCCAGCAACCGGGACGGGGGGATTCAGTACTTC. The chain employs TRBV12-3 or TRBV12-4 and TRBJ2-4; 7 nucleotides agree with TRBD2. This CDR3 has 12 residues. V lost 7 bases to trimming and J lost 10 bases; unmatched junction nucleotides: 7.

V usage is TRBV10-3 and J usage is TRBJ1-2, with 8 bases aligning to TRBD1. Germline trimming cut 6 bases from V and 11 bases from J; bases unmatched to any gene: 11. The CDR3 is made up of 13 amino acids. CDR1 and CDR2 from the germline V gene are ENHRY and SYGVKD. The CDR3 loop is CAIREGQVEVYTF. Here the CDR3 DNA reads TGTGCCATCAGGGAGGGACAGGTCGAGGTGTACACCTTC.

The V gene is TRBV7-2, the J gene TRBJ1-5, with unresolved D. Germline V CDR1 and CDR2: SGHTA, FQGNSA. V lost 5 bases and J lost 5, with 16 bases in between. This CDR3 has 15 residues. The CDR3 DNA is TGTGCCAGCAGCCTTTTCGGGTCCGAGTATCAGCCCCAGCATTTT. Its protein product is CASSLFGSEYQPQHF.

The chain carries TRBV6-4 and TRBJ1-1; TRBD1 is a possible D gene (6 bases). This CDR3 spans 13 amino acids. V gave up 5 bases and J gave up 5 bases, with 12 bases separating them. Germline-derived CDR1 and CDR2 are MRHNA and SNTAGT. The CDR3 spells CASSPTTGTEAFF. For the CDR3, the DNA is TGTGCCAGCAGTCCAACCACAGGGACTGAAGCTTTCTTT.

J is TRBJ1-1 and V is TRBV27; the D gene is possibly TRBD1 (6 bases). Deletions cut 3 bases from V and 5 bases from J, with 13 bases between. Looked up from germline, CDR1 is MNHEY and CDR2 is SMNVEV (reference sequence). This CDR3 has 14 amino acids. The CDR3 nucleotides are TGTGCCAGCAGTTTCGGGGGGCGGACTACTGAAGCTTTCTTT. It specifies CASSFGGRTTEAFF.

In its sample, this clone was seen a few times. The chain combines TRBV19 with TRBJ2-3, with 10 bases lining up with TRBD2. CDR1 and CDR2 from the germline V gene are LNHDA and SQIVND (reference sequence). This CDR3 region has 16 residues. J lost 4 bases, V lost 5 bases, and 9 bases had no gene match. In DNA, the CDR3 is TGTGCCAGTAGTGTACTAGCGGGGATTTTTTCAGATACGCAGTATTTT. This sequence encodes CASSVLAGIFSDTQYF.

The chain couples TRBV13 to TRBJ1-6; 7 bases are a match to TRBD1. The CDR3 is made up of 15 amino acids. Germline V lookup: CDR1 PRHDT, CDR2 FYEKMQ (reference sequence). The V segment lost 5 bases and the J segment 5 bases; nucleotides outside the gene matches: 6. CDR3 sequence (DNA): TGTGCCAGCAGCACGCTGACAGGGAATAATTCACCCCTCCACTTT. Its protein product is CASSTLTGNNSPLHF.

The chain links TRBV18 to TRBJ2-1; the D is unclear. The CDR3 loop spans 11 amino acids. V lost 3 bases and J lost 5, with 2 bases in between. Germline V gene sequence: CDR1 KGHSH, CDR2 LQKENI. The CDR3, as DNA: TGTGCCAGCTCACCCGACAATGAGCAGTTCTTC. Amino acids: CASSPDNEQFF.

The chain recombines TRBV27 with TRBJ1-6; tentatively, D is TRBD1 (5 bases). The CDR3 consists of 16 residues. Trimming took off 5 bases at V and 8 bases at J, with 19 bases between the two ends. Germline loops: CDR1 MNHEY, CDR2 SMNVEV (reference sequence). The CDR3 sequence is CASSLKGRMGDSPLHF. CDR3 sequence (DNA): TGTGCCAGCAGTCTCAAGGGGAGGATGGGAGATTCACCCCTCCACTTT.

The sample holds a few counts of this clone. The gene calls are TRBV5-4 and TRBJ1-1; 7 nucleotides agree with TRBD1. The CDR3 is 17 amino acids. CDR1 is SGHNT and CDR2 is YYREEE in the germline V gene (reference sequence). Unmatched junction bases numbered 10, after V lost 2 bases and J lost 0 bases. Here the CDR3 DNA reads TGTGCCAGCAGCTTAAGGACAGGTCTAAACATGAACACTGAAGCTTTCTTT. It is translated as CASSLRTGLNMNTEAFF.

The chain couples TRBV30 to TRBJ2-3, with D perhaps matching TRBD1 (5 bases). CDR3 length: 11 amino acids. Germline assignment: CDR1 GTSNPN and CDR2 SVGIG (reference sequence). The V end lost 1 base, the J end lost 8 bases, and 7 bases lay between the germline ends. Here the CDR3 reads CAWSAQGTQYF. In DNA, the CDR3 is TGTGCCTGGAGTGCGCAGGGTACGCAGTATTTT. The whole variable domain, remainder taken from reference TRBV30 and TRBJ2-3, is SQTIHQWPATLVQPVGSPLSLECTVEGTSNPNLYWYRQAAGRGLQLLFYSVGIGQISSEVPQNLSASRPQDRQFILSSKKLLLSDSGFYLCAWSAQGTQYFGPGTRLTVL.

The chain has TRBV15 and TRBJ2-3; 7 nucleotides agree with TRBD2. V lost 2 bases to trimming and J lost 2 bases; unmatched junction nucleotides: 10. The CDR3 is made up of 17 amino acids. Germline V gene lookup returns CDR1 LNHNV and CDR2 YYDKDF (reference sequence). The CDR3 here is CATSRSGASGLTDTQYF. The CDR3 nucleotides are TGTGCCACCAGCAGAAGCGGGGCTAGCGGACTCACAGATACGCAGTATTTT.

The chain uses TRBV7-6 and TRBJ2-1; D is ambiguous. V lost 5 bases and J 10 bases, leaving 12 bases between the germline ends. Germline V CDR1 and CDR2: SGHVS, FNYEAQ. The CDR3 loop spans 12 amino acids. CDR3 region: CASSPNEMEQFF. The CDR3 DNA sequence: TGTGCCAGCAGCCCCAATGAGATGGAGCAGTTCTTC.

The rearrangement joins TRBV11-1 to TRBJ2-7, with unresolved D. V lost 5 bases and J lost 4, with 12 bases in between. The CDR3 is 13 amino acids. CDR1 and CDR2 (germline): SGHAT, FQDESV (reference sequence). The CDR3 protein is CASSRRESYEQYF. CDR3 nucleotide sequence: TGTGCCAGCAGCAGGAGAGAGTCATACGAGCAGTACTTC.

The rearrangement links TRBV18 to TRBJ2-1, with D possibly TRBD2 on 7 matching bases. Germline loops: CDR1 KGHSH, CDR2 LQKENI. The CDR3 contains 15 residues. Trimming stripped 0 bases from V and 6 bases from J, with 12 bases between. Written as DNA, the CDR3 is TGTGCCAGCTCACCACCGGGGGGGGCTCCCAATGAGCAGTTCTTC. Residues: CASSPPGGAPNEQFF.